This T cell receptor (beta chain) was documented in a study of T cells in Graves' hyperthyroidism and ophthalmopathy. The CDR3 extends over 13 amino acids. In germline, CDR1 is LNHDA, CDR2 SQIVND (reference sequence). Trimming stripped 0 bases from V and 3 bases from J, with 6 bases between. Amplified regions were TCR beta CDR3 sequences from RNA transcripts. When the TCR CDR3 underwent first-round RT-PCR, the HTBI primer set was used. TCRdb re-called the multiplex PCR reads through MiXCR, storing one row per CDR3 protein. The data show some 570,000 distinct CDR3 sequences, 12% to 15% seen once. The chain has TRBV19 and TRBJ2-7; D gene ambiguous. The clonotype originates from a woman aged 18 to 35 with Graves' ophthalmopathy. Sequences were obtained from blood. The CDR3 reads CASSIDLHYEQYF. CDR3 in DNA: TGTGCCAGTAGTATAGATCTCCACTACGAGCAGTACTTC.